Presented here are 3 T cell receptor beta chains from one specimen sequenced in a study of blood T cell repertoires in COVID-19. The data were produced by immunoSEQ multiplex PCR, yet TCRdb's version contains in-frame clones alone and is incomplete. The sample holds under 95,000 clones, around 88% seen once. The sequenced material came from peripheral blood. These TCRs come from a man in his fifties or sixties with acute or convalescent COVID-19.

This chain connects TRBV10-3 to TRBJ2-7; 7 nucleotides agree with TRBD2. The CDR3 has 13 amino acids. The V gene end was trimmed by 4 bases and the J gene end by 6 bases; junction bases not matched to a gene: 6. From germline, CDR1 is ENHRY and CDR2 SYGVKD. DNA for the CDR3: TGTGCCATCAGTGCGGGGGGAAGCGGCGAGCAGTACTTC. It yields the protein CAISAGGSGEQYF.

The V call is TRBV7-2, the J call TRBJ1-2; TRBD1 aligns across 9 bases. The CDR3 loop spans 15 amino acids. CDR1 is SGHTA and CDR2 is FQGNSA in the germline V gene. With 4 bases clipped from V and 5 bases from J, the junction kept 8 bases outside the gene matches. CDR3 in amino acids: CASSSHPGQGYGYTF. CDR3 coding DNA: TGTGCCAGCAGCTCCCATCCGGGACAGGGTTATGGCTACACCTTC.

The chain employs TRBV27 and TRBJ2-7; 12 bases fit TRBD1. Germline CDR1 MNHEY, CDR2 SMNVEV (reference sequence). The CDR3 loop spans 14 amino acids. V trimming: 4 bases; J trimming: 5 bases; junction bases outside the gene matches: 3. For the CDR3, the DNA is TGTGCCAGCAGTTCCGGGACAGGGGGCCACGAGCAGTACTTC. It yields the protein CASSSGTGGHEQYF.